Listed below are T cell receptor beta chains from one sample, sequenced in a study of T-cell reconstitution after alpha-beta-depleted transplantation in children. TCRdb re-analysed the PCR reads in MiXCR, keeping a single row per CDR3 protein. The sample shows roughly 490,000 distinct CDR3 sequences, around 10% of them seen only once. Here the sequenced sample was PBMCs, mostly from graft donor cells, taken 180 days after TCRalphabeta/CD19-depleted stem cell transplant. Source of these receptors: a female patient aged 2-9 years who had a stem cell transplant for aplastic anemia, so the T cells may come from the graft donor. The CDR3 runs from the conserved cysteine through the conserved F or W. Fields, in order: clone size, D gene, V gene, J gene, CDR3 protein, CDR3 DNA. The D gene is left open where the match is weak. Rows may omit the clone size; those that give it use once, few, many or a size class.

NA	NA	TRBV5-6	TRBJ1-4	CASSFRVSTNEKLFF	TGTGCCAGCAGCTTCCGGGTCTCAACTAATGAAAAACTGTTTTTT
NA	NA	TRBV5-1	TRBJ1-2	CASSQAGVNYGYTF	TGCGCCAGCAGCCAAGCCGGGGTAAACTATGGCTACACCTTC
many	NA	TRBV5-5	TRBJ2-1	CASSPDYYNEQFF	TGTGCCAGCAGCCCGGACTACTACAATGAGCAGTTCTTC
few	NA	TRBV3-1	TRBJ2-5	CASSQSFEETQYF	TGTGCCAGCAGCCAAAGCTTTGAGGAGACCCAGTACTTC
few	NA	TRBV27	TRBJ1-2	CASSPTSGKGRSLAYGYTF	TGTGCCAGCAGTCCAACATCAGGGAAGGGCCGCAGCCTTGCCTATGGCTACACCTTC
NA	TRBD1	TRBV19	TRBJ2-5	CATTNRGQYQETQYF	TGTGCCACCACGAACAGGGGCCAATACCAAGAGACCCAGTACTTC
few	TRBD1	TRBV18	TRBJ1-6	CASSPSTGSGSPLHF	TGTGCCAGCTCACCATCGACAGGGTCTGGGTCACCCCTCCACTTT
few	NA	TRBV3-1	TRBJ2-7	CASSQTTPSPSYEQYF	TGTGCCAGCAGCCAAACTACACCGAGTCCCTCCTACGAGCAGTACTTC
few	NA	TRBV7-6	TRBJ2-1	CASTKDGNLYNEQFF	TGTGCCAGCACCAAGGACGGAAACTTATACAATGAGCAGTTCTTC
NA	TRBD2	TRBV12-3/TRBV12-4	TRBJ2-1	CASSLSRGRVEQFF	TGTGCCAGCAGTTTATCGCGCGGGAGGGTTGAGCAGTTCTTC
NA	NA	TRBV4-1	TRBJ2-3	CASSQGDRGTTDTQYF	TGCGCCAGCAGCCAAGGTGACCGCGGCACCACAGATACGCAGTATTTT
NA	NA	TRBV30	TRBJ1-5	CAWSPANQPQHF	TGTGCCTGGAGTCCGGCCAATCAGCCCCAGCATTTT
many	NA	TRBV20-1	TRBJ2-3	CSARDGPDTQYF	TGCAGTGCTAGAGATGGGCCAGATACGCAGTATTTT
many	NA	TRBV6-2/TRBV6-3	TRBJ2-4	CASRHQGSKNIQYF	TGTGCCAGCAGGCATCAGGGTTCCAAAAACATTCAGTACTTC
many	TRBD2	TRBV12-3/TRBV12-4	TRBJ2-1	CASSLSSGPTSYNEQFF	TGTGCCAGCAGTTTATCTAGCGGGCCCACCTCCTACAATGAGCAGTTCTTC
NA	NA	TRBV9	TRBJ1-5	CASSASTTQPQHF	TGTGCCAGCAGCGCCAGTACCACTCAGCCCCAGCATTTT
few	NA	TRBV2	TRBJ2-5	CASSEAGWSCGNETQYF	TGTGCCAGCAGTGAAGCCGGGTGGAGCTGTGGGAACGAGACCCAGTACTTC